Each of the 31 T cell receptor beta chains below was sequenced from the same sample in a study of T cell repertoires in cytomegalovirus infection. TCRdb recomputed calls from the reads with MiXCR, one row per CDR3 protein. The table lists around 250,000 distinct CDR3 sequences, about 15% of them singletons. Sequenced: CD8+ T cells from PBMCs. These receptors were obtained from a human donor in good health (CMV status not recorded). Some clones in this sample may be carry-over from other donors' samples.

CDR3 loop: CASSYPNPTLGRSGNTIYF. CDR3 DNA: TGTGCCAGCAGTTACCCCAACCCTACTTTGGGGAGGTCTGGAAACACCATATATTTT. V usage is TRBV6-6 and J usage is TRBJ1-3; no clear D gene. CDR3 size: 19 residues. The germline gives CDR1 MNHNY, CDR2 SVGAGI (reference sequence). Trimming removed 2 bases from V and 1 base from J, with 21 bases in between.

This clonotype was seen at least ten times. This CDR3 is CSVEGVRGSMDIQYF. The CDR3 region has the DNA TGCAGCGTTGAAGGCGTCAGGGGATCGATGGACATTCAGTACTTC. The chain carries TRBV29-1 and TRBJ2-4; D is perhaps TRBD1 (6 bases). V was cut by 1 base and J by 8 bases, with 18 bases left in between. This CDR3 has 15 amino acids. Germline V gene sequence: CDR1 SQVTM, CDR2 ANQGSEA.

The table lists this clonotype with many counts. V usage is TRBV12-3 or TRBV12-4 and J usage is TRBJ2-1, with TRBD2 matching over 9 bases. Trimming removed 6 bases from V and 5 bases from J; junction bases left unmatched: 8. The CDR3 consists of 15 residues. The CDR3 loop is CASRGRGGGDNEQFF. The CDR3 coding sequence is TGTGCCAGCAGAGGCCGGGGCGGGGGGGACAATGAGCAGTTCTTC.

The chain links TRBV19 to TRBJ1-5, with D uncertain. CDR1 LNHDA and CDR2 SQIVND come from the germline V gene (reference sequence). The CDR3 sequence is 16 residues long. The CDR3 here is CASALLGLGMGQPQHF. The CDR3 coding sequence is TGTGCTAGTGCCCTGTTGGGGTTGGGGATGGGTCAGCCCCAGCATTTT.

In its sample, this clonotype was seen a few times. The CDR3 region is CASSEGWTGPQHF. In DNA form, the CDR3 reads TGTGCCAGCAGCGAAGGGTGGACAGGACCCCAGCATTTT. The chain links TRBV5-6 to TRBJ1-5; TRBD1 aligns across 7 bases. Germline trimming cut 4 bases from V and 10 bases from J; bases unmatched to any gene: 8. Germline V gene data show CDR1 as SGHDT and CDR2 as YYEEEE. The CDR3 is 13 residues long. Using reference TRBV5-6 and TRBJ1-5 for the parts outside the CDR3, the full variable domain is DAGVTQSPTHLIKTRGQQVTLRCSPKSGHDTVSWYQQALGQGPQFIFQYYEEEERQRGNFPDRFSGHQFPNYSSELNVNALLLGDSALYLCASSEGWTGPQHFGDGTRLSIL.

The CDR3 loop reads CASSHGGTQETQYF. The CDR3 DNA sequence: TGTGCCAGCAGTCACGGGGGGACACAAGAGACCCAGTACTTC. V gene TRBV7-3 combines with J gene TRBJ2-5; D is possibly TRBD2 (7 bases). This CDR3 is 14 amino acids long. Germline V gene sequence: CDR1 SGHTA, CDR2 FQGTGA. Trimming took off 6 bases at V and 2 bases at J, with 13 bases between the two ends.

This clonotype came up many times. This rearrangement joins TRBV10-3 to TRBJ2-7, with 10 bases that match TRBD1. Per germline, CDR1 ENHRY and CDR2 SYGVKD. This CDR3 is 14 amino acids long. After removal of 6 bases from V and 6 bases from J, the junction contained 8 bases not matched to a gene. CDR3 nucleotide sequence: TGTGCCATCAGCCCCGGGACAGGGGCGTCCGAGCAGTACTTC. Amino acids: CAISPGTGASEQYF.

This clonotype occurred many times. The chain carries TRBV7-8 and TRBJ1-1, with D unresolved. The CDR3 is 14 amino acids. Deletions cut 5 bases from V and 1 base from J, with 11 bases between. Germline V gene data show CDR1 as SGHVS and CDR2 as FQNEAQ. The chain's CDR3 is CASSPLSRNTEAFF. The CDR3 DNA sequence: TGTGCCAGCAGCCCTCTCTCTCGGAACACTGAAGCTTTCTTT.

This clonotype was counted between two and nine times. The V gene is TRBV29-1, the J gene TRBJ2-2, with TRBD1 matching 7 bases. The CDR3 covers 13 residues. Trimming took 7 bases from V and 3 from J; bases not matched to a gene: 5. CDR1 and CDR2 from the germline V gene are SQVTM and ANQGSEA. CDR3 coding DNA: TGCAGCGCTGGGGACAGTTACACCGGGGAGCTGTTTTTT. Amino acid sequence: CSAGDSYTGELFF.

This chain connects TRBV25-1 to TRBJ2-7, with D unresolved. In germline, CDR1 is MGHDK, CDR2 SYGVNS. CDR3 size: 16 residues. V was clipped by 7 bases and J by 0 bases, with 19 bases between them. The chain's CDR3 is CASTESAGVSSYEQYF. The CDR3 DNA sequence: TGTGCCAGCACCGAGAGCGCAGGAGTTAGCTCCTACGAGCAGTACTTC.

V and J are TRBV20-1 and TRBJ2-7; the D gene is possibly TRBD1 (6 bases). The V gene's germline CDR1 is DFQATT and CDR2 SNEGSKA (reference sequence). CDR3 length: 14 amino acids. The V and J ends lost 6 bases and 0 bases respectively, with 15 bases between them. CDR3 nucleotides: TGCAGTGCCTCCGGGACACCTCTCTCCTACGAGCAGTACTTC. It is translated as CSASGTPLSYEQYF.

The chain has TRBV5-1 and TRBJ2-3; D may match TRBD1 or TRBD2 (7 bases each). V lost 0 bases and J 2 bases, leaving 16 bases between the germline ends. The CDR3 loop spans 17 amino acids. The germline V gene has CDR1 SGHRS and CDR2 YFSETQ. CDR3 DNA: TGCGCCAGCAGCTTGGTTGGCGGGGGACAGACCACAGATACGCAGTATTTT. This sequence encodes CASSLVGGGQTTDTQYF.

This clonotype was counted many times. The chain uses TRBV7-2 and TRBJ1-6; no definite D call. There are 13 residues in the CDR3. V was cut by 5 bases and J by 13 bases, with 15 bases left in between. Germline values: CDR1 SGHTA, CDR2 FQGNSA. The CDR3 DNA reads as TGTGCCAGCAGCGCACACCTCTGGGCCCCCCTCCACTTT. Protein: CASSAHLWAPLHF.

This clonotype was observed many times. The chain recombines TRBV11-3 with TRBJ2-1; D possibly corresponds to TRBD2 (6 bases). CDR1 is SGHNT and CDR2 is YENEEA in the germline V gene. The CDR3 consists of 13 residues. Trimming removed 2 bases from V and 4 bases from J, with 6 bases in between. CDR3 bases: TGTGCCAGCAGCTTACGGGGGTACAATGAGCAGTTCTTC. Residues: CASSLRGYNEQFF.

At least ten counts were recorded for this clonotype. The chain carries TRBV6-1 and TRBJ1-1; no definite D call. Deletions cut 4 bases from V and 5 bases from J, with 11 bases between. This CDR3 has 13 residues. Germline loops: CDR1 MNHNS, CDR2 SASEGT. The CDR3 loop reads CASSAVERTEAFF. CDR3 DNA sequence: TGTGCCAGCAGTGCGGTCGAAAGGACTGAAGCTTTCTTT.

This clonotype appeared a few times. The V call is TRBV27, the J call TRBJ1-5, with 8 bases aligning to TRBD1. Trimming removed 6 bases from V and 3 bases from J; junction bases left unmatched: 4. The CDR3 totals 14 residues. Per germline, CDR1 MNHEY and CDR2 SMNVEV (reference sequence). In DNA form, the CDR3 reads TGTGCCAGCAGCACAGGGGGACCCAATCAGCCCCAGCATTTT. The encoded protein is CASSTGGPNQPQHF.

In its sample, this clonotype was seen a few times. V is TRBV11-2 and J is TRBJ2-3, with 12 nucleotides matching TRBD2. CDR1 SGHAT and CDR2 FQNNGV come from the germline V gene. The CDR3 loop spans 16 amino acids. V lost 4 bases and J lost 2; bases outside the gene matches: 4. In nucleotides, the CDR3 is TGTGCCAGCAGCTGGACTAGCGGGGACCTCACAGATACGCAGTATTTT. Protein product: CASSWTSGDLTDTQYF. Drawing the rest from reference TRBV11-2 and TRBJ2-3, the complete variable domain is EAGVAQSPRYKIIEKRQSVAFWCNPISGHATLYWYQQILGQGPKLLIQFQNNGVVDDSQLPKDRFSAERLKGVDSTLKIQPAKLEDSAVYLCASSWTSGDLTDTQYFGPGTRLTVL.

The sample holds a few counts of this clonotype. This chain uses TRBV7-6 with TRBJ1-1; D ambiguous. CDR3 length: 16 amino acids. The germline V gene encodes CDR1 SGHVS and CDR2 FNYEAQ. Trimming removed 7 bases at V and 4 bases at J, with 22 bases between. CDR3 nucleotides: TGTGCCAGCAACCACAACGGGGTCTCCGAGAGCACTGAAGCTTTCTTT. Translated: CASNHNGVSESTEAFF.

This clonotype was detected only a few times. The chain links TRBV18 to TRBJ2-7; D remains ambiguous. CDR1 is KGHSH and CDR2 is LQKENI in the germline V gene. The CDR3 is 15 residues long. Trimming removed 2 bases from V and 0 bases from J, with 11 bases in between. CDR3: CASSPSGSISYEQYF. Written as DNA, the CDR3 is TGTGCCAGCTCACCATCGGGCAGCATCTCCTACGAGCAGTACTTC.

V usage is TRBV29-1 and J usage is TRBJ2-4; D is unresolved. CDR1 and CDR2 (germline): SQVTM, ANQGSEA. The length of the CDR3 is 12 residues. The V gene lost 5 bases and the J gene lost 6 bases, with 11 bases spanning the gap. The CDR3 sequence is CSVTGAGNIQYF. The CDR3 DNA follows: TGCAGCGTTACTGGAGCAGGAAACATTCAGTACTTC.

CDR3 sequence reads: CSVEDKGESYEQYF. The CDR3 DNA reads TGCAGCGTTGAAGATAAGGGGGAGTCCTACGAGCAGTACTTC. V gene TRBV29-1 combines with J gene TRBJ2-7, with D maybe TRBD1 (6 bases). Trimming removed 0 bases at V and 1 base at J, with 10 bases between. This CDR3 comprises 14 residues. Per the germline V gene, CDR1 is SQVTM and CDR2 is ANQGSEA.

This clonotype came up a few times. V is TRBV5-1 and J is TRBJ2-7, with D perhaps matching TRBD2 (6 bases). There are 15 residues in the CDR3. Between the trimmed V and J ends, which lost 1 base and 3 bases, there was a span of 14 bases. CDR1 SGHRS and CDR2 YFSETQ come from the germline V gene. CDR3 residues: CASSLNPSAGYEQYF. The CDR3 DNA follows: TGCGCCAGCAGCTTGAACCCTAGCGCGGGCTACGAGCAGTACTTC.

In this sample, this clonotype turned up a few times. CDR3 nucleotides: TGTGCCAGCAGATCGACAGTCGTCAATGAGCAGTTCTTC. This gives the protein CASRSTVVNEQFF. V is TRBV6-2 or TRBV6-3 and J is TRBJ2-1; the D gene is possibly TRBD1 (5 bases). CDR3 size: 13 residues. Germline assignment: CDR1 MNHEY and CDR2 SVGEGT. V lost 6 bases to trimming and J lost 6 bases, with 12 bases between them.

The chain carries TRBV29-1 and TRBJ1-2; D perhaps matches TRBD1 (6 bases). Germline V gene sequence: CDR1 SQVTM, CDR2 ANQGSEA. The CDR3 is 12 residues long. Trimming stripped 2 bases from V and 6 bases from J, with 10 bases between. CDR3 protein: CSVESGVDGYTF. CDR3 DNA sequence: TGCAGCGTTGAATCAGGGGTCGATGGCTACACCTTC.

This clonotype was counted a few times. The chain is built from TRBV27 and TRBJ1-2; no reliable D call. V lost 8 bases to trimming and J lost 4 bases, with 11 bases between them. CDR1 is MNHEY and CDR2 is SMNVEV in the germline V gene (reference sequence). This CDR3 has 12 residues. The CDR3 sequence is CASANSGYGYTF. The CDR3 DNA sequence: TGTGCCAGCGCAAATTCGGGCTATGGCTACACCTTC.

A few counts support this clonotype. The gene calls are TRBV29-1 and TRBJ1-2; no clear D. This CDR3 region has 12 residues. The germline V gene has CDR1 SQVTM and CDR2 ANQGSEA. The V gene lost 3 bases and the J gene lost 2 bases, with 7 bases spanning the gap. The CDR3 region is CSVEGSNYGYTF. The DNA of the CDR3 is TGCAGCGTTGAGGGTAGCAACTATGGCTACACCTTC.

V gene TRBV25-1 combines with J gene TRBJ1-1; 9 nucleotides match TRBD1. With 4 bases clipped from V and 0 bases from J, the junction kept 9 bases outside the gene matches. The CDR3 loop spans 17 amino acids. Germline V gene data show CDR1 as MGHDK and CDR2 as SYGVNS. The CDR3 here is CASSGAGTGIMNTEAFF. The DNA for the CDR3 is TGTGCCAGCAGTGGCGCCGGGACAGGGATCATGAACACTGAAGCTTTCTTT.

This clonotype showed up just once. V usage is TRBV7-9 and J usage is TRBJ1-2; TRBD1 is a possible D gene (6 bases). Trimming took 3 bases from V and 5 from J, leaving 13 bases between them. Germline V CDR1 and CDR2: SEHNR, FQNEAQ (reference sequence). This CDR3 is 14 amino acids long. CDR3 region: CASSFTRGRYGYTF. CDR3 sequence (DNA): TGTGCCAGCAGCTTTACCCGGGGGCGGTATGGCTACACCTTC.

The V call is TRBV6-2 or TRBV6-3, the J call TRBJ2-5; a weak D match, TRBD1 (6 bases). Per germline, CDR1 MNHEY and CDR2 SVGEGT. The CDR3 is 18 residues long. The V end lost 3 bases, the J end lost 2 bases, and 22 bases lay between the germline ends. Here the CDR3 reads CASSYSIGTGLIQETQYF. Here the CDR3 DNA reads TGTGCCAGCAGTTATTCCATAGGTACAGGGTTGATACAAGAGACCCAGTACTTC.

This clonotype was counted only a few times. V gene TRBV29-1 combines with J gene TRBJ2-6; 7 nucleotides match TRBD2. V dropped 1 base and J dropped 1; count of bases not matched to a gene: 4. Germline V lookup: CDR1 SQVTM, CDR2 ANQGSEA. The CDR3 consists of 16 residues. The CDR3 is CSVEVYGGSGANVLTF. CDR3 DNA sequence: TGCAGCGTTGAAGTCTACGGGGGGTCTGGGGCCAACGTCCTGACTTTC.

This chain uses TRBV19 with TRBJ2-3; no clear D. Germline V gives CDR1 LNHDA, CDR2 SQIVND (reference sequence). V lost 7 bases and J 0 bases, leaving 14 bases between the germline ends. The CDR3 has 15 residues. The DNA for the CDR3 is TGTGCCAGTACTCTCAAGGTGGCTAGCACAGATACGCAGTATTTT. Translating gives CASTLKVASTDTQYF.